The source of this TCR beta chain is a study of blood T cell repertoires in COVID-19. As for the study in general: Sites across the United States, Italy and Spain contributed samples from acute and convalescent COVID-19. The cDNA or gDNA used as material had been derived from T cells, B-cell-depleted T cells, or PBMCs.

Measured with immunoSEQ multiplex PCR; TCRdb has only the in-frame clones, and not every one. The table lists approximately 270,000 clones, 70% to 90% of them singletons, with 1.9% in the top ten. V was clipped by 4 bases and J by 5 bases; unmatched bases: 5. The germline gives CDR1 KGHSH, CDR2 LQKENI. The CDR3 consists of 14 residues. Recovered Cohort 3 donors showed two negative PCRs, clearance, or symptom resolution. The sequenced sample was PBMCs or T cells enriched from blood (not recorded which). The gene calls are TRBV18 and TRBJ1-5; 7 bases are a match to TRBD1. This receptor was obtained from a woman in her fifties or sixties who had recovered from COVID-19. This CDR3 reads CASSLQGSDQPQHF. CDR3 sequence (DNA): TGTGCCAGCTCACTACAGGGGTCGGATCAGCCCCAGCATTTT.